Listed below are T cell receptor beta chains from one sample, sequenced in a study of OX40 agonist ivuxolimab in advanced cancers. Profiled with immunoSEQ multiplex PCR; TCRdb holds only in-frame clones, not every one. The repertoire holds about 94,000 clones, with around 86% as singletons. The sequenced sample was CD4+ or CD8+ T cells sorted from blood, obtained in a trial of the OX40 agonist ivuxolimab. The receptors here all came from an adult with an advanced solid tumor such as melanoma, head and neck, liver or kidney cancer. Both conserved end residues are part of each CDR3. D genes are given only for firm matches. Some rows have no size entry. The others give once, few or many, or a class for an expanded clone.

v_call	j_call	clone_size	d_call	cdr3_aa	cdr3_nt
TRBV4-2	TRBJ1-1	NA	TRBD1	CASSQGQGADTEAFF	TGTGCCAGCAGCCAAGGACAGGGGGCAGACACTGAAGCTTTCTTT
TRBV2	TRBJ1-1	NA	TRBD1	CASSEALFIKTRGQGSVTEAFF	TGTGCCAGCAGTGAAGCGCTTTTTATAAAGACCCGGGGACAGGGCTCGGTCACTGAAGCTTTCTTT
TRBV27	TRBJ1-5	NA	NA	CASKRAGAYSNQPQHF	TGTGCCAGCAAAAGGGCAGGGGCTTATAGCAATCAGCCCCAGCATTTT
TRBV6-1	TRBJ2-1	NA	NA	CASSNRYHEQFF	TGTGCCAGCAGTAACAGGTACCATGAGCAGTTCTTC
TRBV18	TRBJ2-4	NA	NA	CASSPFSHGQKDIQYF	TGTGCCAGCTCACCATTTAGTCACGGGCAAAAGGACATTCAGTACTTC
TRBV6-5	TRBJ1-6	NA	TRBD1	CASSYGQGGSPLHF	TGTGCCAGCAGTTACGGACAGGGCGGATCACCCCTCCACTTT
TRBV11-2	TRBJ1-4	NA	NA	CASSLGRGPNEKLFF	TGTGCCAGCAGCTTAGGGAGGGGCCCCAATGAAAAACTGTTTTTT
TRBV6-5	TRBJ1-2	NA	TRBD1	CASSYSLDRANYGYTF	TGTGCCAGCAGTTACTCTCTGGACAGGGCAAACTATGGCTACACCTTC
TRBV18	TRBJ2-7	NA	NA	CASSPPRVSYEQYF	TGTGCCAGCTCACCCCCCAGGGTCTCCTACGAGCAGTACTTC
TRBV27	TRBJ1-6	NA	TRBD1	CASSLGDRPNSPLHF	TGTGCCAGCAGTTTAGGGGACAGACCTAATTCACCCCTCCACTTT
TRBV5-1	TRBJ1-5	NA	NA	CASSLESRNQPQHF	TGCGCCAGCAGCTTGGAAAGTAGGAATCAGCCCCAGCATTTT
TRBV4-2	TRBJ2-7	NA	NA	CASSQDRAEGTPNSYEQYF	TGTGCCAGCAGCCAAGATCGGGCGGAAGGGACACCCAATTCCTACGAGCAGTACTTC
TRBV30	TRBJ2-5	NA	TRBD2	CAPSGGRQETQYF	TGTGCCCCCTCGGGGGGGCGCCAAGAGACCCAGTACTTC
TRBV11-2	TRBJ2-7	NA	NA	CASSLWTSNSYEQYF	TGTGCCAGCAGCTTATGGACTTCCAACTCCTACGAGCAGTACTTC
TRBV2	TRBJ1-5	NA	NA	CASSVQGFGNQPQHF	TGTGCCAGCAGTGTCCAGGGGTTCGGCAATCAGCCCCAGCATTTT
TRBV29-1	TRBJ1-1	NA	NA	CSGARGMNTEAFF	TGCAGCGGAGCTAGGGGTATGAACACTGAAGCTTTCTTT
TRBV11-2	TRBJ2-3	NA	NA	CASSLRLRVAGNTDTQYF	TGTGCCAGCAGCTTACGCCTGAGGGTTGCGGGAAACACAGATACGCAGTATTTT
TRBV7-9	TRBJ1-2	NA	TRBD1	CASSLDRGDYGYTF	TGTGCCAGCAGCTTAGACAGGGGGGACTATGGCTACACCTTC
TRBV18	TRBJ2-7	NA	NA	CASSPPETVYEQYF	TGTGCCAGCTCACCACCAGAAACGGTCTACGAGCAGTACTTC
TRBV16	TRBJ2-7	NA	NA	CASSLSQTYEQYF	TGTGCCAGCAGCCTGTCACAGACCTACGAGCAGTACTTC
TRBV19	TRBJ2-3	NA	NA	CASIRSARTRDTQYF	TGTGCCAGTATAAGGTCGGCCCGGACAAGAGATACGCAGTATTTT
TRBV7-2	TRBJ2-7	NA	NA	CASSLGLASYEQYF	TGTGCCAGCAGCTTAGGGCTAGCGAGCTACGAGCAGTACTTC
TRBV12-2	TRBJ1-5	NA	NA	CASRFCTTAGNQPQHF	TGTGCAAGTCGCTTTTGTACGACGGCCGGAAATCAGCCCCAGCATTTT
TRBV13	TRBJ2-3	NA	TRBD1	CASSLGDRETDTQYF	TGTGCCAGCAGCTTAGGGGACAGGGAGACAGATACGCAGTATTTT
TRBV7-2	TRBJ1-1	NA	NA	CASSFYEVPEAFF	TGTGCCAGCAGCTTCTATGAGGTCCCTGAAGCTTTCTTT
TRBV28	TRBJ2-7	NA	NA	CASSWTYEQYF	TGTGCCAGCAGTTGGACCTACGAGCAGTACTTC
TRBV7-2	TRBJ2-3	NA	TRBD1	CATTDRRSTDTQYF	TGTGCCACAACGGACAGGCGAAGCACAGATACGCAGTATTTT
TRBV6-1	TRBJ2-7	NA	TRBD1	CASSRDRASEQYF	TGTGCCAGCAGTCGAGACAGGGCGAGCGAGCAGTACTTC
TRBV7-9	TRBJ1-6	NA	TRBD1	CASSLPGTGPSPLHF	TGTGCCAGCAGCTTACCCGGGACAGGCCCCTCACCCCTCCACTTT
TRBV11-2	TRBJ2-5	once	NA	CASSHSETQYF	TGTGCCAGCAGCCATTCGGAGACCCAGTACTTC
TRBV11-2	TRBJ2-2	once	NA	CASSPSWGNTGELFF	TGTGCCAGCAGCCCTTCATGGGGGAACACCGGGGAGCTGTTTTTT
TRBV6-5	TRBJ1-1	NA	TRBD1	CASSYLGTGPTRAFF	TGTGCCAGCAGTTACCTCGGGACAGGGCCCACTAGGGCTTTCTTT
TRBV12-5	TRBJ2-2	NA	TRBD2	CASGLPSGGTNTGELFF	TGTGCTAGTGGTTTGCCTAGCGGGGGGACAAACACCGGGGAGCTGTTTTTT
TRBV7-3	TRBJ1-5	NA	NA	CASSPDGSIRNQPQHF	TGTGCCAGCAGCCCAGACGGGTCGATTCGGAATCAGCCCCAGCATTTT
TRBV5-4	TRBJ2-7	NA	NA	CASSLHPDMSSYEQYF	TGTGCCAGCAGCTTGCATCCGGACATGAGCTCCTACGAGCAGTACTTC
TRBV5-4	TRBJ2-5	NA	NA	CASGVKPGETQYF	TGTGCCAGCGGCGTGAAGCCTGGAGAGACCCAGTACTTC
TRBV6-5	TRBJ1-4	NA	TRBD1	CASRTSTGAGEKLFF	TGTGCCAGCAGAACTTCGACAGGGGCTGGTGAAAAACTGTTTTTT
TRBV5-1	TRBJ1-6	NA	NA	CASSFDGSSYNSPLHF	TGCGCCAGCAGCTTCGACGGGAGCTCCTATAATTCACCCCTCCACTTT
TRBV6-5	TRBJ1-1	NA	TRBD1	CASSRDSLPEAFF	TGTGCCAGCAGCCGGGACAGCCTCCCTGAAGCTTTCTTT
TRBV6-5	TRBJ1-3	NA	NA	CASSNTDHPGNAIYF	TGTGCCAGCAGCAACACGGACCATCCTGGAAACGCCATATATTTT
TRBV2	TRBJ2-4	NA	NA	CASSQGPQGGIQYF	TGTGCCAGCAGTCAGGGGCCCCAGGGAGGCATTCAGTACTTC
TRBV6-5	TRBJ2-7	few	NA	CASGPGLSYEQYF	TGTGCCAGCGGACCGGGACTCTCCTACGAGCAGTACTTC
TRBV27	TRBJ2-1	NA	TRBD2	CASSFLAGAYNEQFF	TGTGCCAGCAGTTTTCTAGCGGGGGCGTACAATGAGCAGTTCTTC
TRBV25-1	TRBJ2-5	NA	NA	CASSQRETQYF	TGTGCCAGCAGCCAACGGGAGACCCAGTACTTC
TRBV14	TRBJ1-2	NA	TRBD1	CASSQTGTGDYGYTF	TGTGCCAGCAGCCAAACCGGGACAGGGGACTATGGCTACACCTTC
TRBV5-5	TRBJ2-1	NA	TRBD2	CASKRELSSYNEQFF	TGTGCCAGCAAGCGGGAATTGAGCTCCTACAATGAGCAGTTCTTC
TRBV5-1	TRBJ1-2	NA	NA	CASSPGRNYGYTF	TGCGCCAGCAGCCCGGGACGTAACTATGGCTACACCTTC
TRBV6-1	TRBJ2-1	NA	NA	CASSEPGTRGFF	TGTGCCAGCAGTGAACCTGGGACCCGGGGGTTCTTC